This passage covers 31 T cell receptor beta chains from one sample sequenced in a study of OX40 agonist ivuxolimab in advanced cancers. Produced via immunoSEQ multiplex PCR; TCRdb's table is partial and in-frame only. The data show tens of thousands of clones, with approximately 85% seen just once and about three fifths held by the top ten. Sequencing used CD4+ or CD8+ T cells sorted from blood, obtained in a trial of the OX40 agonist ivuxolimab. Receptors were obtained from an adult with an advanced solid tumor such as melanoma, head and neck, liver or kidney cancer.

The rearrangement uses TRBV6-1 and TRBJ1-2, with unresolved D. Germline CDR1 reads MNHNS; CDR2 reads SASEGT. The CDR3 runs to 14 residues. Between the trimmed V and J ends, which lost 0 bases and 4 bases, there was a span of 9 bases. CDR3 region: CASSEAGWGYGYTF. In DNA form, the CDR3 reads TGTGCCAGCAGTGAAGCCGGGTGGGGCTATGGCTACACCTTC.

J is TRBJ1-3 and V is TRBV6-1; D is unclear. Trimming took off 8 bases at V and 3 bases at J, with 11 bases between the two ends. The CDR3 has 13 amino acids. Germline V gene lookup returns CDR1 MNHNS and CDR2 SASEGT. CDR3 coding DNA: TGTGCCAGCGGACCTACGGGTGGAAACACCATATATTTT. Its protein product is CASGPTGGNTIYF.

V usage is TRBV28 and J usage is TRBJ2-7, with D hard to call. CDR3 length equals 13 residues. Germline-derived CDR1 and CDR2 are MDHEN and SYDVKM. Trimming stripped 4 bases from V and 2 bases from J, with 9 bases between. As DNA, the CDR3 is TGTGCCAGCAGTTCCCAGGAGCCCTACGAGCAGTACTTC. Its protein is CASSSQEPYEQYF.

This clone is a singleton in its sample. This CDR3 reads CASSLYQDPYEQYF. The DNA of the CDR3 is TGTGCCAGCAGCTTATACCAGGATCCCTACGAGCAGTACTTC. This chain links TRBV7-2 with TRBJ2-7; D gene ambiguous. Germline loops: CDR1 SGHTA, CDR2 FQGNSA. The V gene lost 2 bases and the J gene lost 2 bases, with 10 bases spanning the gap. This CDR3 region has 14 residues.

This chain uses TRBV5-4 with TRBJ1-2; 7 bases match TRBD1. Trimming took 4 bases from V and 5 from J; bases not matched to a gene: 8. Germline-derived CDR1 and CDR2 are SGHNT and YYREEE (reference sequence). The CDR3 loop spans 14 amino acids. The CDR3 spells CASSSQGVEYGYTF. The CDR3 DNA is TGTGCCAGCAGCAGCCAGGGGGTGGAGTATGGCTACACCTTC. Full variable domain (missing parts from reference TRBV5-4 and TRBJ1-2): ETGVTQSPTHLIKTRGQQVTLRCSSQSGHNTVSWYQQALGQGPQFIFQYYREEENGRGNFPPRFSGLQFPNYSSELNVNALELDDSALYLCASSSQGVEYGYTFGSGTRLTVV.

This chain uses TRBV19 with TRBJ1-5, with D unclear. Germline V gene data show CDR1 as LNHDA and CDR2 as SQIVND (reference sequence). V lost 4 bases and J lost 7, with 11 bases in between. The CDR3 is 13 amino acids. The CDR3 DNA follows: TGTGCCAGTAGTAAGGCTGTTACGCAGCCCCAGCATTTT. This codes for CASSKAVTQPQHF.

This clone was recorded once. The chain has TRBV6-6 and TRBJ2-5, with TRBD1 matching over 9 bases. After removal of 0 bases from V and 4 bases from J, the junction contained 6 bases not matched to a gene. The germline V gene has CDR1 MNHNY and CDR2 SVGAGI (reference sequence). CDR3 length: 16 residues. The CDR3 DNA reads as TGTGCCAGCAGTTACTCACAGGGGGCGCGTAGAGAGACCCAGTACTTC. It specifies CASSYSQGARRETQYF.

The chain is built from TRBV10-3 and TRBJ1-2, with a possible D match to TRBD1 (6 bases). The V gene lost 5 bases and the J gene lost 3 bases, with 13 bases spanning the gap. The CDR3 is 14 residues long. CDR1 and CDR2 from the germline V gene are ENHRY and SYGVKD. The CDR3 DNA is TGTGCCATCAGTTCACAGGGTTTAGACTATGGCTACACCTTC. Its translation is CAISSQGLDYGYTF.

This rearrangement joins TRBV12-5 to TRBJ2-5, with D possibly matching TRBD1 (7 bases). Trimming cost V 5 bases and J 4 bases, with 11 bases left between them. CDR3 size: 13 residues. CDR1 LGHNT and CDR2 FRNRAP come from the germline V gene. The CDR3 is CASGLQGGETQYF. The CDR3 nucleotides read TGTGCTAGTGGTCTCCAGGGGGGAGAGACCCAGTACTTC.

In DNA, the CDR3 is TGCGCCAGCAGTGAGTCGTCCGAATACGAGCAGTACTTC. Amino acid sequence: CASSESSEYEQYF. The J gene is TRBJ2-7, the V gene TRBV10-1; no clear D. Germline CDR1 and CDR2: WNHNN and SYGVQD (reference sequence). With 0 bases removed from V and 4 bases from J, the gap between germline ends came to 7 bases. The CDR3 is 13 residues long.

The chain combines TRBV6-6 with TRBJ2-2, with 9 bases that match TRBD2. Trimming removed 5 bases from V and 3 bases from J; junction bases left unmatched: 7. The CDR3 length is 16 residues. CDR1 and CDR2 from the germline V gene are MNHNY and SVGAGI (reference sequence). The CDR3 sequence is CASSLRLAGYTGELFF. CDR3 DNA sequence: TGTGCCAGCAGTCTCCGGCTAGCGGGATACACCGGGGAGCTGTTTTTT.

This rearrangement joins TRBV5-4 to TRBJ2-7; D call uncertain. The germline V and J ends were trimmed by 3 bases and 6 bases, with 13 bases remaining between them. Germline CDR1 SGHNT, CDR2 YYREEE (reference sequence). CDR3 length equals 13 residues. The CDR3 sequence is CASSSQPPLEQYF. CDR3 nucleotides: TGTGCCAGCAGCTCGCAACCGCCACTCGAGCAGTACTTC.

The sample holds a few counts of this clone. This rearrangement joins TRBV30 to TRBJ1-4; 9 positions agree with TRBD1. Germline loops: CDR1 GTSNPN, CDR2 SVGIG (reference sequence). J was trimmed by 7 bases and V by 5 bases; bases with no gene match: 2. CDR3 length: 12 amino acids. The CDR3 DNA follows: TGTGCCTGGGACAGGGGGTCTGAAAAACTGTTTTTT. This translates into CAWDRGSEKLFF. The whole variable domain, filled in from reference TRBV30 and TRBJ1-4, reads SQTIHQWPATLVQPVGSPLSLECTVEGTSNPNLYWYRQAAGRGLQLLFYSVGIGQISSEVPQNLSASRPQDRQFILSSKKLLLSDSGFYLCAWDRGSEKLFFGSGTQLSVL.

The V call is TRBV29-1, the J call TRBJ2-3; TRBD1 or TRBD2 may be the D gene (5 bases each). Trimming took off 6 bases at V and 4 bases at J, with 8 bases between the two ends. The CDR3 is 11 amino acids. Germline CDR1 SQVTM, CDR2 ANQGSEA. CDR3 nucleotides: TGCAGCGTCGGGGCCCCAGATACGCAGTATTTT. Protein sequence: CSVGAPDTQYF.

This chain connects TRBV5-1 to TRBJ2-7, with 7 bases fitting TRBD2. There are 14 residues in the CDR3. The V and J ends lost 3 bases and 3 bases, in that order; junction bases with no gene match: 6. Germline values: CDR1 SGHRS, CDR2 YFSETQ. CDR3 bases: TGCGCCAGCAGCTCTGGCGGGAGTCTCTACGAGCAGTACTTC. It is translated as CASSSGGSLYEQYF.

The rearrangement uses TRBV11-2 and TRBJ2-7, with D perhaps TRBD2 (6 bases). Trimming took 3 bases from V and 0 from J, leaving 9 bases between them. Germline CDR1 is SGHAT and CDR2 is FQNNGV. The CDR3 is made up of 14 amino acids. In DNA, the CDR3 is TGTGCCAGCAGCTTTGACGGGAGCTCCTACGAGCAGTACTTC. Amino acid sequence: CASSFDGSSYEQYF. Full variable domain (rest looked up from reference TRBV11-2 and TRBJ2-7): EAGVAQSPRYKIIEKRQSVAFWCNPISGHATLYWYQQILGQGPKLLIQFQNNGVVDDSQLPKDRFSAERLKGVDSTLKIQPAKLEDSAVYLCASSFDGSSYEQYFGPGTRLTVT.

The chain recombines TRBV28 with TRBJ2-7; D is unclear. CDR1 is MDHEN, CDR2 SYDVKM, per germline. This CDR3 is 11 amino acids long. The V and J ends lost 5 bases and 6 bases respectively, with 8 bases between them. The CDR3 DNA sequence: TGTGCCAGCAGTCCTATAGGCGAGCAGTACTTC. Its protein product is CASSPIGEQYF.

This clone was observed a handful of times. V and J are TRBV9 and TRBJ2-2, with a weak D call TRBD2 (6 bases). CDR1 SGDLS and CDR2 YYNGEE come from the germline V gene. Trimming pared 0 bases from V and 7 bases from J, leaving 13 bases between. The CDR3 is 15 amino acids. CDR3 region: CASSVVGGDDGELFF. The CDR3 DNA is TGTGCCAGCAGCGTAGTTGGAGGGGATGACGGGGAGCTGTTTTTT. The full variable domain, with the rest looked up from reference TRBV9 and TRBJ2-2, is DSGVTQTPKHLITATGQRVTLRCSPRSGDLSVYWYQQSLDQGLQFLIQYYNGEERAKGNILERFSAQQFPDLHSELNLSSLELGDSALYFCASSVVGGDDGELFFGEGSRLTVL.

This clone has just a few counts. The chain combines TRBV2 with TRBJ1-6, with 9 bases matching TRBD1. The germline CDR1 and CDR2 sequences are SNHLY and FYNNEI. The CDR3 is 13 amino acids. Trimming at V came to 4 bases and at J to 9 bases, leaving 1 base not matched to a gene. The CDR3 reads CASSGQGGSPLHF. The CDR3 bases are TGTGCCAGCAGTGGACAGGGGGGTTCACCCCTCCACTTT.

The chain employs TRBV30 and TRBJ1-1; 7 bases are a match to TRBD1. The germline CDR1 and CDR2 sequences are GTSNPN and SVGIG (reference sequence). The CDR3 contains 15 residues. The trim removed 0 bases at V and 8 bases at J, leaving 12 bases unmatched. CDR3 DNA sequence: TGTGCCTGGAGTGTACGAAGGGTGGGGACAGCGGAAGCTTTCTTT. This codes for CAWSVRRVGTAEAFF.

The J gene is TRBJ2-7, the V gene TRBV5-4, with 8 bases that match TRBD1. The V segment lost 4 bases and the J segment 2 bases; nucleotides outside the gene matches: 11. The CDR3 covers 16 residues. Germline V gives CDR1 SGHNT, CDR2 YYREEE (reference sequence). This CDR3 reads CASSPTGQGATYEQYF. DNA for the CDR3: TGTGCCAGCAGCCCGACGGGGCAGGGGGCCACCTACGAGCAGTACTTC.

This clone was picked up one time. This chain uses TRBV5-1 with TRBJ1-4; D remains ambiguous. Trimming cost V 4 bases and J 2 bases, with 15 bases left between them. The CDR3 is 16 amino acids. In germline, CDR1 is SGHRS, CDR2 YFSETQ. CDR3 loop: CASSPSKGWTNEKLFF. DNA for the CDR3: TGCGCCAGCAGCCCCTCTAAGGGTTGGACTAATGAAAAACTGTTTTTT.

This chain connects TRBV28 to TRBJ1-6; 8 nucleotides match TRBD1. The CDR3 extends over 14 amino acids. The trim removed 2 bases at V and 10 bases at J, leaving 4 bases unmatched. CDR1 is MDHEN, CDR2 SYDVKM, per germline. The CDR3 reads CASSLTGGGSPLHF. The CDR3 DNA reads as TGTGCCAGCAGTTTAACAGGGGGAGGATCACCCCTCCACTTT.

The J gene is TRBJ2-3, the V gene TRBV19; tentatively, D is TRBD1 (6 bases). This CDR3 has 15 residues. Germline V gene data show CDR1 as LNHDA and CDR2 as SQIVND (reference sequence). Trimming left V 1 base short and J 0 bases short, with 8 bases between. The CDR3 protein is CASSIAGTSTDTQYF. The CDR3, as DNA: TGTGCCAGTAGTATAGCAGGGACAAGCACAGATACGCAGTATTTT. Combining the CDR3 with reference TRBV19 and TRBJ2-3 gives the whole variable domain DGGITQSPKYLFRKEGQNVTLSCEQNLNHDAMYWYRQDPGQGLRLIYYSQIVNDFQKGDIAEGYSVSREKKESFPLTVTSAQKNPTAFYLCASSIAGTSTDTQYFGPGTRLTVL.

This chain joins TRBV7-2 and TRBJ2-5; D is unclear. V was shortened by 4 bases and J by 1 base, with 1 base between the two germline ends. From germline, CDR1 is SGHTA and CDR2 FQGNSA. This CDR3 is 11 amino acids long. The CDR3 nucleotides are TGTGCCAGCAGCTCCCAAGAGACCCAGTACTTC. It is translated as CASSSQETQYF.

This chain uses TRBV4-2 with TRBJ2-7; 7 nucleotides match TRBD2. V gave up 4 bases and J gave up 0 bases; unmatched junction bases: 6. Germline CDR1 and CDR2: LGHNA and YNFKEQ. This CDR3 spans 15 amino acids. This CDR3 reads CASSPLAGASYEQYF. In DNA, the CDR3 is TGTGCCAGCAGCCCCTTGGCGGGAGCCTCCTACGAGCAGTACTTC.

Remarks on this clone: The sample carries other DNA sequences with the same CDR3. The chain has TRBV4-2 and TRBJ1-2; TRBD1 agrees at 9 bases. This CDR3 comprises 17 residues. Germline V lookup: CDR1 LGHNA, CDR2 YNFKEQ. V gave up 0 bases and J gave up 2 bases; unmatched junction bases: 7. CDR3 in amino acids: CASSQDLGQGLNYGYTF. CDR3 sequence (DNA): TGTGCCAGCAGCCAAGATTTAGGACAGGGGTTAAACTATGGCTACACCTTC.

This clone was seen just once. The rearrangement joins TRBV5-1 to TRBJ2-2, with TRBD1 as a possible D gene (6 bases). The CDR3 has 15 residues. Germline loops: CDR1 SGHRS, CDR2 YFSETQ. V gave up 0 bases and J gave up 2 bases, with 8 bases separating them. The CDR3, as DNA: TGCGCCAGCAGCTTGGGGGACACAAACACCGGGGAGCTGTTTTTT. As protein: CASSLGDTNTGELFF.

The V call is TRBV11-2, the J call TRBJ1-6; TRBD1 agrees at 9 bases. Losses at the gene ends were 5 bases for V and 7 bases for J; bases not matched to a gene: 6. The CDR3 runs 15 residues. From germline, CDR1 is SGHAT and CDR2 FQNNGV. The CDR3 is CASSLRTGENSPLHF. The DNA for the CDR3 is TGTGCCAGCAGCCTCAGGACAGGGGAGAATTCACCCCTCCACTTT.

The gene calls are TRBV19 and TRBJ1-5; D remains ambiguous. The CDR3 spans 15 residues. The germline V gene has CDR1 LNHDA and CDR2 SQIVND (reference sequence). The germline V and J ends were trimmed by 11 bases and 0 bases, with 17 bases remaining between them. The CDR3, as DNA: TGTGCCTCTCTTTGGAGATTTAATAGCAATCAGCCCCAGCATTTT. Translating it yields CASLWRFNSNQPQHF.

The CDR3 DNA follows: TGTGCCAGCAGCTTAGGGGGGATCGTCAGGGAAAAACTGTTTTTT. Encoded protein: CASSLGGIVREKLFF. The chain combines TRBV7-9 with TRBJ1-4; TRBD1 is a possible D gene (5 bases). V was cut by 1 base and J by 8 bases, with 14 bases left in between. Germline loops: CDR1 SEHNR, CDR2 FQNEAQ (reference sequence). The CDR3 covers 15 residues. The variable domain in full, with the rest retrieved from reference TRBV7-9 and TRBJ1-4, is DTGVSQNPRHKITKRGQNVTFRCDPISEHNRLYWYRQTLGQGPEFLTYFQNEAQLEKSRLLSDRFSAERPKGSFSTLEIQRTEQGDSAMYLCASSLGGIVREKLFFGSGTQLSVL.